The 16 T cell receptor beta chains in this list originate from one sample, sequenced in a study of tumor and adjacent non-tumor tissue in lung cancer. Three rounds of nested PCR, following a modified ARM-PCR protocol, produced the TCRbeta library. TCRdb reanalysed the multiplex PCR reads using MiXCR and keeps one entry per CDR3 protein. In the table there are approximately 110,000 distinct CDR3 sequences, more than 70% of which are singletons. The template was RNA from unsorted bulk tissue. Sequencing was performed on lung tumor tissue. Source of these receptors: a woman aged 60-70 years with non-small cell lung cancer.

This clonotype has ten or more counts. The chain couples TRBV5-5 to TRBJ2-3; no clear D gene. Germline loops: CDR1 SGHKS, CDR2 YYEKEE (reference sequence). CDR3 length: 15 residues. The V and J ends lost 4 bases and 2 bases respectively, with 14 bases between them. CDR3 bases: TGTGCCAGCAGCCTTGGATACGGATACACAGATACGCAGTATTTT. It encodes CASSLGYGYTDTQYF.

With regard to this clonotype: One junction end disagrees with the germline gene, perhaps due to a read error. The genes are TRBV4-3 and TRBJ2-2; no definite D call. The germline V gene has CDR1 LGHNA and CDR2 YSLEER. The CDR3 spans 14 residues. CDR3 region: CASNQDEQTGELFF. In DNA form, the CDR3 reads TGCGCCAGCAACCAAGATGAGCAGACCGGGGAGCTGTTTTTT.

About this clonotype itself: This clone may be a read error of a much larger clone one base away. V is TRBV4-2 and J is TRBJ1-3, with 7 bases aligning to TRBD1. The germline V gene encodes CDR1 LGHNA and CDR2 YNFKEQ. The CDR3 contains 16 residues. The CDR3 loop reads CARSQDGRGTGNTIYF. As DNA, the CDR3 is TGTGCCAGGAGCCAAGACGGCAGGGGGACTGGAAACACCATATATTTT.

About this clonotype itself: Being one base from a much bigger clone, this may be a read error. V is TRBV5-5 and J is TRBJ2-1; 9 bases map to TRBD1. This CDR3 spans 15 amino acids. The J segment lost 5 bases and the V segment lost 6 bases, leaving 9 bases of the junction unmatched. Germline-derived CDR1 and CDR2 are SGHKS and YYEKEE (reference sequence). Here the CDR3 DNA reads TGTGCCAGCACTCTGTTCCGGACAGGGGACAATGAGCAGTTCTTC. This gives the protein CASTLFRTGDNEQFF.

V gene TRBV6-4 combines with J gene TRBJ2-1; 8 bases match TRBD2. In germline, CDR1 is MRHNA, CDR2 SNTAGT. V shed 6 bases, J shed 5 bases, and the junction held 12 bases outside the gene matches. The CDR3 sequence is 16 residues long. CDR3 in DNA: TGTGCCAGCAGCGGTGGGACTAGTGTGGGCAACAATGAGCAGTTCTTC. Protein: CASSGGTSVGNNEQFF.

A word on this clonotype: At one end, the junction sequence differs from germline, possibly due to a read error. The chain is built from TRBV11-3 and TRBJ1-1; the D gene is possibly TRBD1 (5 bases). The CDR3 is 18 amino acids. Per germline, CDR1 SGHNT and CDR2 YENEEA. As DNA, the CDR3 is TGTGCCAGCAACTTAATTAGGCCACCGGGACGGATGAACACTGAAGCTTTCTTT. Translated, it gives CASNLIRPPGRMNTEAFF.

The rearrangement joins TRBV28 to TRBJ2-7; D remains ambiguous. CDR3 length: 14 residues. Trimming shortened V by 4 bases and J by 6 bases, and 16 bases separated the two germline ends. The V gene's germline CDR1 is MDHEN and CDR2 SYDVKM. The CDR3 reads CASSSLAGRVEQYF. Here the CDR3 DNA reads TGTGCCAGCAGTTCACTGGCAGGTCGGGTCGAGCAGTACTTC.

Concerning this clonotype itself: A read error is possible here, since a much larger clone lies one base away. The chain carries TRBV6-6 and TRBJ1-6; 7 positions match TRBD1. Germline CDR1 reads MNHNY; CDR2 reads SVGAGI (reference sequence). The ends lost 5 bases at V and 11 bases at J; junction bases unmatched: 12. CDR3 length: 15 amino acids. The CDR3 sequence is CASSGTGEGGTPLHF. The CDR3 DNA sequence: TGTGCCAGCAGTGGAACAGGGGAGGGCGGTACACCCCTCCACTTT.

Concerning this clonotype itself: A much larger clone is a single base away; this may be a read error. The rearrangement links TRBV28 to TRBJ1-1; D gene ambiguous. The CDR3 extends over 13 amino acids. In germline, CDR1 is MDHEN, CDR2 SYDVKM. The CDR3 region is CVSSFVLNTEAFF. The DNA of the CDR3 is TGTGTCAGCAGTTTCGTCCTGAACACTGAAGCTTTCTTT.

The chain carries TRBV6-5 and TRBJ2-5; TRBD2 is a possible D gene (6 bases). CDR1 and CDR2 from the germline V gene are MNHEY and SVGAGI. The CDR3 consists of 15 residues. The ends were cut back, 10 bases at V and 0 bases at J, with 18 bases in the middle. The CDR3 DNA sequence: TGTGCCAACATTTACGGCGGGAAGTACCAAGAGACCCAGTACTTC. Amino acid sequence: CANIYGGKYQETQYF.

On this clonotype: A much larger clonotype is one base distant, so this may be a read error. The chain is built from TRBV10-2 and TRBJ2-7; D may match TRBD1 or TRBD2 (5 bases each). This CDR3 has 14 amino acids. Germline-derived CDR1 and CDR2 are WSHSY and SAAADI. Trimming took 11 bases from V and 9 from J, leaving 26 bases between them. The CDR3 sequence: CASSGGPGSEWQYF. DNA of the CDR3: TGCGCCTCCTCTGGGGGTCCAGGGAGTGAATGGCAGTACTTC.

The J gene is TRBJ2-6, the V gene TRBV5-4; D is perhaps TRBD1 (6 bases). The CDR3 spans 15 residues. Germline CDR1 is SGHNT and CDR2 is YYREEE (reference sequence). Trimming cost V 3 bases and J 2 bases, with 9 bases left between them. CDR3 region: CASSSRGTGANVLTF. The CDR3 nucleotides are TGTGCCAGCAGCTCGAGGGGGACTGGGGCCAACGTCCTGACTTTC.

A note on this clonotype: The missing conserved phenylalanine or tryptophan at the end of this CDR3 makes a read error likely. The V and J genes are TRBV6-5 and TRBJ1-1; 9 bases align to TRBD1. The germline CDR1 and CDR2 sequences are MNHEY and SVGAGI. This CDR3 spans 15 amino acids. DNA for the CDR3: TGTGCCAGCAGGGATACAGGGGGCCGGAGCACTGAGGCTTTCCTT. Translation gives CASRDTGGRSTEAFL.

This clonotype was detected ten times or more. The chain uses TRBV5-6 and TRBJ1-2, with 8 bases fitting TRBD1. CDR3 length equals 14 residues. J was trimmed by 8 bases and V by 4 bases; bases with no gene match: 10. The germline CDR1 and CDR2 sequences are SGHDT and YYEEEE. CDR3 in amino acids: CASSQDRERRGYTF. Written as DNA, the CDR3 is TGTGCCAGCAGCCAGGACAGGGAGAGAAGGGGCTACACCTTC.

This clonotype has a handful of counts. This clone may be a read error of a much larger clone one base away. This chain links TRBV29-1 with TRBJ1-1; D gene ambiguous. The germline gives CDR1 SQVTM, CDR2 ANQGSEA. The germline V and J ends were trimmed by 5 bases and 4 bases, with 14 bases remaining between them. The CDR3 has 13 amino acids. CDR3: CSVSWGSVTEAFF. CDR3 DNA sequence: TGCAGCGTTTCTTGGGGATCGGTCACTGAAGCTTTCTTT.

The chain is built from TRBV28 and TRBJ2-2; tentatively, D is TRBD1 (5 bases). Germline V gives CDR1 MDHEN, CDR2 SYDVKM. There are 13 residues in the CDR3. CDR3 protein: CASRLRDPGELFF. The CDR3 nucleotides are TGTGCTAGCCGACTCAGGGATCCCGGGGAGCTGTTTTTT.